Listed below are T cell receptor beta chains from one sample, sequenced in a study of graft-versus-host responses after intestinal transplantation. Sequenced by immunoSEQ multiplex PCR; TCRdb stores in-frame clones only, minus some. Found here are 27,000 or so clones, about 81% of them singletons; the top ten hold 0.7%. Their cognate antigens are unknown. The sample consisted of unstimulated CD4+ T cells sorted from spleen or lymph node cells, taken before intestinal transplant. The receptor source for this set is a human donor who received an intestinal transplant. The CDR3 runs from the conserved cysteine through the conserved F or W. Each record gives: clone size, J gene, V gene, D gene, CDR3 DNA, CDR3 protein. D genes are given only for firm matches. Some rows mark clone size as missing; the rest say once, few, many or name a class of expanded clone.

abundance: NA
j_gene: TRBJ2-7
v_gene: TRBV6-5
d_gene: NA
CDR3nt: TGTGCCAGCAGCCGGGACACCTCTTACGAGCAGTACTTC
CDR3aa: CASSRDTSYEQYF

abundance: NA
j_gene: TRBJ2-1
v_gene: TRBV29-1
d_gene: NA
CDR3nt: TGCAGCGTTTTCCCCCGGGGCTCCTACAATGAGCAGTTCTTC
CDR3aa: CSVFPRGSYNEQFF

abundance: NA
j_gene: TRBJ1-4
v_gene: TRBV6-5
d_gene: NA
CDR3nt: TGTGCCAGCTGTCTGTGGCAGGGCTCTAATGAAAAACTGTTTTTT
CDR3aa: CASCLWQGSNEKLFF

abundance: NA
j_gene: TRBJ2-3
v_gene: TRBV6-7
d_gene: TRBD1
CDR3nt: TGTGCCAGCAGTTATACCGACAGGGGCCGTTCCTCGAGCACAGATACGCAGTATTTT
CDR3aa: CASSYTDRGRSSSTDTQYF

abundance: few
j_gene: TRBJ2-1
v_gene: TRBV6-4
d_gene: NA
CDR3nt: TGTGCCAGCAGCCCACACTTACGTGGGGAGCAGTTCTTC
CDR3aa: CASSPHLRGEQFF

abundance: NA
j_gene: TRBJ2-5
v_gene: TRBV10-3
d_gene: TRBD1
CDR3nt: TGTGCCATCAGGGGACAGGGTAGTGAGACCCAGTACTTC
CDR3aa: CAIRGQGSETQYF

abundance: NA
j_gene: TRBJ2-7
v_gene: TRBV18
d_gene: TRBD2
CDR3nt: TGTGCCAGCTCACCCGCATCTAGCGGGAGGGCCGATTACGAGCAGTACTTC
CDR3aa: CASSPASSGRADYEQYF

abundance: NA
j_gene: TRBJ2-7
v_gene: TRBV9
d_gene: NA
CDR3nt: TGTGCCAGCAGCGGAGCCGGGACTCGCTCCTACGAGCAGTACTTC
CDR3aa: CASSGAGTRSYEQYF

abundance: NA
j_gene: TRBJ2-7
v_gene: TRBV28
d_gene: TRBD2
CDR3nt: TGTGCCAGCAGTTTTAGGTTGGGACTAGCGGCACCTAGCTCCTACGAGCAGTACTTC
CDR3aa: CASSFRLGLAAPSSYEQYF

abundance: NA
j_gene: TRBJ1-1
v_gene: TRBV6-9
d_gene: NA
CDR3nt: TGTGCCAGCAGTTACGTGACAGGCACTGAAGCTTTCTTT
CDR3aa: CASSYVTGTEAFF

abundance: once
j_gene: TRBJ1-4
v_gene: TRBV4-1
d_gene: NA
CDR3nt: TGCGCCAGCAGCCACCCCCGAGGGGGGGACGAAAAACTGTTTTTT
CDR3aa: CASSHPRGGDEKLFF

abundance: NA
j_gene: TRBJ2-7
v_gene: TRBV7-9
d_gene: NA
CDR3nt: TGTGCCAGCAGCTTAGTGTTAGGTGGCTCCTACGAGCAGTACTTC
CDR3aa: CASSLVLGGSYEQYF

abundance: NA
j_gene: TRBJ2-3
v_gene: TRBV4-1
d_gene: NA
CDR3nt: TGCGCCAGCAGCCAAGTGTCTAGCCCCAGCACAGATACGCAGTATTTT
CDR3aa: CASSQVSSPSTDTQYF

abundance: NA
j_gene: TRBJ2-7
v_gene: TRBV6-1
d_gene: TRBD2
CDR3nt: TGTGCCAGCAGTGATCAAGTAGCGGGGCGCTACGAGCAGTACTTC
CDR3aa: CASSDQVAGRYEQYF

abundance: NA
j_gene: TRBJ2-7
v_gene: TRBV5-1
d_gene: TRBD2
CDR3nt: TGCGCCAGCAGCCAAAGCGGGAGAGCGTACGAGCAGTACTTC
CDR3aa: CASSQSGRAYEQYF

abundance: NA
j_gene: TRBJ2-5
v_gene: TRBV2
d_gene: NA
CDR3nt: TGTGCCAGCAGTGTATCGGGGCGAGAGACCCAGTACTTC
CDR3aa: CASSVSGRETQYF

abundance: NA
j_gene: TRBJ1-1
v_gene: TRBV9
d_gene: TRBD1
CDR3nt: TGTGCCAGCAGCGGACGACAGGGGGGCAGCCTGAACACTGAAGCTTTCTTT
CDR3aa: CASSGRQGGSLNTEAFF

abundance: NA
j_gene: TRBJ2-3
v_gene: TRBV14
d_gene: TRBD2
CDR3nt: TGTGCCAGCAGCCAAGAACTAGCGGGGGGATTGAAGTATTTT
CDR3aa: CASSQELAGGLKYF

abundance: NA
j_gene: TRBJ1-5
v_gene: TRBV21-1
d_gene: NA
CDR3nt: TGTGCCAGCAGCAAACTGTCCCGAAGAGATCAGCCCCAGCATTTT
CDR3aa: CASSKLSRRDQPQHF

abundance: NA
j_gene: TRBJ2-5
v_gene: TRBV7-2
d_gene: NA
CDR3nt: TGTGCCAGCAGCTTAGGGCGGGAGACCCAGTACTTC
CDR3aa: CASSLGRETQYF

abundance: NA
j_gene: TRBJ1-4
v_gene: TRBV5-6
d_gene: NA
CDR3nt: TGTGCCAGCAGCTTGGGACCACATGAAAAACTGTTTTTT
CDR3aa: CASSLGPHEKLFF

abundance: NA
j_gene: TRBJ2-7
v_gene: TRBV11-2
d_gene: NA
CDR3nt: TGTGCCAGCAGCTTAGCTCTGCAGGCAGGGGACTACGAGCAGTACTTC
CDR3aa: CASSLALQAGDYEQYF

abundance: few
j_gene: TRBJ2-2
v_gene: TRBV15
d_gene: NA
CDR3nt: TGTGCCACCAGCAGAGAGGGTAAATTCACCGGGGAGCTGTTTTTT
CDR3aa: CATSREGKFTGELFF

abundance: once
j_gene: TRBJ2-3
v_gene: TRBV7-3
d_gene: NA
CDR3nt: TGTGCCAGCAGCTTAGGACCCAGCACAGATACGCAGTATTTT
CDR3aa: CASSLGPSTDTQYF

abundance: NA
j_gene: TRBJ1-3
v_gene: TRBV19
d_gene: TRBD1
CDR3nt: TGTGCCAGTAGGAGACAGGGAATTTCTGGAAACACCATATATTTT
CDR3aa: CASRRQGISGNTIYF

abundance: NA
j_gene: TRBJ2-3
v_gene: TRBV5-6
d_gene: NA
CDR3nt: TGTGCCAGCAGCTTGCGGGGGGCTAGCACAGATACGCAGTATTTT
CDR3aa: CASSLRGASTDTQYF

abundance: NA
j_gene: TRBJ2-6
v_gene: TRBV4-2
d_gene: TRBD1
CDR3nt: TGTGCCAGCAGCCAAGGGACAGGGGGCTCTGGGGCCAACGTCCTGACTTTC
CDR3aa: CASSQGTGGSGANVLTF

abundance: once
j_gene: TRBJ2-7
v_gene: TRBV29-1
d_gene: NA
CDR3nt: TGCAGCGCCCAACTCGGGGCGCCCTACGAGCAGTACTTC
CDR3aa: CSAQLGAPYEQYF

abundance: NA
j_gene: TRBJ2-3
v_gene: TRBV5-6
d_gene: NA
CDR3nt: TGTGCCAGCAGCTTGGACAGGGTTAGCACAGATACGCAGTATTTT
CDR3aa: CASSLDRVSTDTQYF

abundance: NA
j_gene: TRBJ2-4
v_gene: TRBV6-6
d_gene: NA
CDR3nt: TGTGCCAGCAGAGACAGTGCCCAAAACATTCAGTACTTC
CDR3aa: CASRDSAQNIQYF

abundance: NA
j_gene: TRBJ1-2
v_gene: TRBV19
d_gene: NA
CDR3nt: TGTGCCAGTAGCCCGGACAGCTATGGCTACACCTTC
CDR3aa: CASSPDSYGYTF

abundance: NA
j_gene: TRBJ2-1
v_gene: TRBV10-3
d_gene: TRBD1
CDR3nt: TGTGCCATCAGTCGACAGGGGGAGATAAACAATGAGCAGTTCTTC
CDR3aa: CAISRQGEINNEQFF

abundance: NA
j_gene: TRBJ2-1
v_gene: TRBV7-3
d_gene: NA
CDR3nt: TGTGCCAGCAGCTCTTTATCCTCCTACAATGAGCAGTTCTTC
CDR3aa: CASSSLSSYNEQFF

abundance: few
j_gene: TRBJ2-1
v_gene: TRBV5-8
d_gene: TRBD2
CDR3nt: TGTGCCAGCAGCTTGCAGGGAGGGACTCTCTACAATGAGCAGTTCTTC
CDR3aa: CASSLQGGTLYNEQFF

abundance: few
j_gene: TRBJ2-7
v_gene: TRBV6-6
d_gene: NA
CDR3nt: TGTGCCAGCATTAGCCGGGACTCCTCCTACGAGCAGTACTTC
CDR3aa: CASISRDSSYEQYF

abundance: once
j_gene: TRBJ2-5
v_gene: TRBV6-4
d_gene: NA
CDR3nt: TGTGCCAGCAGTGAGTTTCAGGGTTCAGCGACCCAGTACTTC
CDR3aa: CASSEFQGSATQYF

abundance: once
j_gene: TRBJ1-3
v_gene: TRBV5-1
d_gene: NA
CDR3nt: TGCGCCAGCAGCGCCACCGGGCGGGAGTTTGGAAACACCATATATTTT
CDR3aa: CASSATGREFGNTIYF

abundance: once
j_gene: TRBJ2-6
v_gene: TRBV4-2
d_gene: NA
CDR3nt: TGTGCCAGCAGCCAAGTCGGGGTTGGTCTCTCTGGGGCCAACGTCCTGACTTTC
CDR3aa: CASSQVGVGLSGANVLTF

abundance: few
j_gene: TRBJ2-3
v_gene: TRBV2
d_gene: TRBD2
CDR3nt: TGTGCCAGCAGTCTTAGCGGGGGGGCCGTAGATACGCAGTATTTT
CDR3aa: CASSLSGGAVDTQYF

abundance: NA
j_gene: TRBJ2-7
v_gene: TRBV6-5
d_gene: NA
CDR3nt: TGTGCCAGCAGTTTTCCGGGGGGCGCCTACGAGCAGTACTTC
CDR3aa: CASSFPGGAYEQYF

abundance: once
j_gene: TRBJ2-1
v_gene: TRBV30
d_gene: NA
CDR3nt: TGTGCCTGGAGTGCTCCCCCGAGGGACAATGAGCAGTTCTTC
CDR3aa: CAWSAPPRDNEQFF

abundance: NA
j_gene: TRBJ2-3
v_gene: TRBV10-3
d_gene: TRBD2
CDR3nt: TGTGCCATTGAAGCGGGAGGTCGCACAGATACGCAGTATTTT
CDR3aa: CAIEAGGRTDTQYF

abundance: once
j_gene: TRBJ2-1
v_gene: TRBV7-9
d_gene: TRBD1
CDR3nt: TGTGCCAGCAGCTTAATAGCCCTACGACAGGGGGCCAATGAGCAGTTCTTC
CDR3aa: CASSLIALRQGANEQFF

abundance: NA
j_gene: TRBJ2-7
v_gene: TRBV6-8
d_gene: TRBD1
CDR3nt: TGTGCCAGCAGTTACGGGGGACAGATCTACGAGCAGTACTTC
CDR3aa: CASSYGGQIYEQYF

abundance: NA
j_gene: TRBJ2-2
v_gene: TRBV7-3
d_gene: NA
CDR3nt: TGTGCCAGCAGTGACGGTGGGCGCACCGGGGAGCTGTTTTTT
CDR3aa: CASSDGGRTGELFF

abundance: NA
j_gene: TRBJ2-4
v_gene: TRBV2
d_gene: TRBD1
CDR3nt: TGTGCCAGCAGTACGTGGGACAGAATCAAAAACATTCAGTACTTC
CDR3aa: CASSTWDRIKNIQYF

abundance: NA
j_gene: TRBJ1-5
v_gene: TRBV6-1
d_gene: NA
CDR3nt: TGTGCCAGCAGTGAAGATTGGGGTAGCAATCAGCCCCAGCATTTT
CDR3aa: CASSEDWGSNQPQHF

abundance: NA
j_gene: TRBJ2-7
v_gene: TRBV6-5
d_gene: TRBD2
CDR3nt: TGTGCCAGCAGTTACCGTCGGACTAGCGGCCCGGGGGAGCAGTACTTC
CDR3aa: CASSYRRTSGPGEQYF

abundance: NA
j_gene: TRBJ1-2
v_gene: TRBV5-6
d_gene: NA
CDR3nt: TGTGCCAGCAGCTTGGACGGGGGCTATGGCTACACCTTC
CDR3aa: CASSLDGGYGYTF

abundance: few
j_gene: TRBJ2-5
v_gene: TRBV5-1
d_gene: NA
CDR3nt: TGCGCCAGCAGCTTGCGAGAGACCCAGTACTTC
CDR3aa: CASSLRETQYF

abundance: NA
j_gene: TRBJ2-5
v_gene: TRBV5-1
d_gene: NA
CDR3nt: TGCGCCAGCAGTGACCCCGGGGAGACCCAGTACTTC
CDR3aa: CASSDPGETQYF

abundance: NA
j_gene: TRBJ2-5
v_gene: TRBV9
d_gene: TRBD2
CDR3nt: TGTGCCAGCAGTTTAGGACTAGCGGGGGTGGAGGAGACCCAGTACTTC
CDR3aa: CASSLGLAGVEETQYF

abundance: NA
j_gene: TRBJ1-1
v_gene: TRBV5-1
d_gene: NA
CDR3nt: TGCGCCAGCAGCTTGGGGGGCGGGGGACGCACTGAAGCTTTCTTT
CDR3aa: CASSLGGGGRTEAFF

abundance: NA
j_gene: TRBJ1-1
v_gene: TRBV12-5
d_gene: NA
CDR3nt: TGTGCTAGTGGTCCCCGCTCAGGAGGCTCACAAGCTTTCTTT
CDR3aa: CASGPRSGGSQAFF

abundance: NA
j_gene: TRBJ2-2
v_gene: TRBV4-1
d_gene: TRBD1
CDR3nt: TGCGCCAGCAGCCATCCAGACAGGACAGGGAGAAACACCGGGGAGCTGTTTTTT
CDR3aa: CASSHPDRTGRNTGELFF

abundance: NA
j_gene: TRBJ1-4
v_gene: TRBV27
d_gene: NA
CDR3nt: TGTGCCAGCAGTTTGTCCAGATATGAAAAACTGTTTTTT
CDR3aa: CASSLSRYEKLFF

abundance: NA
j_gene: TRBJ2-3
v_gene: TRBV18
d_gene: NA
CDR3nt: TGTGCCAGCTCACCATCCGTTCCAGGAGATACGCAGTATTTT
CDR3aa: CASSPSVPGDTQYF

abundance: NA
j_gene: TRBJ2-2
v_gene: TRBV18
d_gene: NA
CDR3nt: TGTGCCAGCTCCCACAGGGACGGTGGCGCCGGGGAGCTGTTTTTT
CDR3aa: CASSHRDGGAGELFF

abundance: NA
j_gene: TRBJ1-4
v_gene: TRBV15
d_gene: NA
CDR3nt: TGTGCCACCAGCCCACCGGGCCTTGGTGAAAAACTGTTTTTT
CDR3aa: CATSPPGLGEKLFF

abundance: NA
j_gene: TRBJ1-3
v_gene: TRBV5-1
d_gene: TRBD1
CDR3nt: TGCGCCAGCAGCCCCACACAGGGGTCTGGAAACACCATATATTTT
CDR3aa: CASSPTQGSGNTIYF